A selection of T cell receptor beta chains follows, all from one sample in a study of T-cell reconstitution after alpha-beta-depleted transplantation in children. One entry per CDR3 protein, called by TCRdb with MiXCR from the PCR reads. The sample lists about 610,000 distinct CDR3 sequences, about 10% occurring once. The specimen was PBMCs from the stem cell graft donor, collected from the stem cell graft. These TCRs come from a human donor who donated a stem cell graft to a child with acute myeloid leukemia. Both conserved end residues are part of each CDR3. The D gene is left open where the match is weak. Some rows mark clone size as missing; the rest say once, few, many or name a class of expanded clone.

d_call | j_call | v_call | clone_size | cdr3_aa | cdr3_nt
. | TRBJ1-5 | TRBV18 | . | CASTTGVNQPQHF | TGTGCCAGCACGACGGGGGTCAATCAGCCCCAGCATTTT
. | TRBJ2-1 | TRBV27 | few | CASISAGARNNEQFF | TGTGCCAGCATTAGCGCAGGGGCGCGGAACAATGAGCAGTTCTTC
TRBD1 | TRBJ2-7 | TRBV6-2/TRBV6-3 | few | CASLTNRDRHYEQYF | TGTGCCAGCTTGACCAACAGGGACAGGCACTACGAGCAGTACTTC
. | TRBJ1-5 | TRBV20-1 | . | CSARNGRSSTNQPQHF | TGCAGTGCTAGAAATGGACGGTCAAGCACAAATCAGCCCCAGCATTTT
. | TRBJ1-3 | TRBV12-3/TRBV12-4 | few | CASSFRLQGISGNTIYF | TGTGCCAGCAGTTTTCGACTACAGGGAATCTCTGGAAACACCATATATTTT
. | TRBJ1-1 | TRBV6-1 | . | CASSEGRDTEAFF | TGTGCCAGCAGTGAAGGCCGGGACACTGAAGCTTTCTTT
TRBD2 | TRBJ2-1 | TRBV7-3 | . | CASSLTLAGARNEQFF | TGTGCCAGCAGCTTAACTCTAGCGGGGGCGAGGAATGAGCAGTTCTTC
TRBD1 | TRBJ1-6 | TRBV27 | many | CASRPTPGQKQSPLHF | TGTGCCAGCCGACCAACCCCGGGACAGAAGCAATCACCCCTCCACTTT
. | TRBJ2-1 | TRBV29-1 | many | CSVSVGNNEQFF | TGCAGCGTTAGCGTCGGGAACAATGAGCAGTTCTTC
. | TRBJ2-5 | TRBV20-1 | . | CSASNRGQYQETQYF | TGCAGTGCTAGTAACCGCGGCCAGTACCAAGAGACCCAGTACTTC
TRBD1 | TRBJ1-5 | TRBV2 | few | CASSDQGAGSNQPQHF | TGTGCCAGCAGTGACCAGGGGGCGGGGAGCAATCAGCCCCAGCATTTT
. | TRBJ2-3 | TRBV5-1 | many | CASSPALRGGEADTQYF | TGCGCCAGCAGCCCGGCCCTCCGTGGGGGAGAGGCAGATACGCAGTATTTT
TRBD2 | TRBJ2-3 | TRBV2 | few | CASKLAGTSDTQYF | TGTGCCAGCAAACTAGCGGGAACTTCAGATACGCAGTATTTT
. | TRBJ2-4 | TRBV3-1 | . | CASSQASVNIQYF | TGTGCCAGCAGCCAAGCGTCAGTCAACATTCAGTACTTC
TRBD1 | TRBJ2-7 | TRBV11-2 | many | CASSLNLQGNEQYF | TGTGCCAGCAGCTTAAACCTACAGGGGAACGAGCAGTACTTC
. | TRBJ1-6 | TRBV7-9 | . | CASRVSAMGNSPLHF | TGTGCCAGCCGTGTGTCAGCGATGGGTAATTCACCCCTCCACTTT
. | TRBJ1-4 | TRBV5-1 | few | CASSPDTATNEKLFF | TGCGCCAGCAGCCCAGACACCGCAACTAATGAAAAACTGTTTTTT
TRBD1 | TRBJ2-7 | TRBV20-1 | . | CSASRQGMVLCEQYF | TGCAGTGCTAGTAGACAGGGAATGGTACTGTGCGAGCAGTACTTC
. | TRBJ2-6 | TRBV10-3 | . | CAISGQGGYGANVLTF | TGTGCCATCAGTGGACAGGGAGGGTATGGGGCCAACGTCCTGACTTTC
. | TRBJ2-2 | TRBV20-1 | few | CSATFRGGNTGELFF | TGCAGTGCAACCTTTCGCGGCGGGAACACCGGGGAGCTGTTTTTT
TRBD1 | TRBJ2-1 | TRBV4-3 | few | CASSRRTGENEQFF | TGCGCCAGCAGCCGAAGGACAGGGGAAAATGAGCAGTTCTTC
TRBD1 | TRBJ2-7 | TRBV30 | . | CAITPGQGPREQYF | TGTGCCATCACTCCGGGACAGGGGCCTCGGGAGCAGTACTTC
TRBD2 | TRBJ2-7 | TRBV3-1 | few | CASSQELAGEQYF | TGTGCCAGCAGCCAAGAGCTAGCGGGCGAGCAGTACTTC
. | TRBJ2-7 | TRBV6-1 | many | CASSEASLRYEQYF | TGTGCCAGCAGTGAAGCGTCCCTGAGGTACGAGCAGTACTTC
TRBD1 | TRBJ2-7 | TRBV12-3/TRBV12-4 | . | CASSFAGQGYEQYF | TGTGCCAGCAGTTTCGCGGGACAGGGCTACGAGCAGTACTTC
. | TRBJ2-1 | TRBV15 | many | CATSQGGTYNEQFF | TGTGCCACCAGCCAGGGGGGTACATACAATGAGCAGTTCTTC
. | TRBJ2-2 | TRBV12-3/TRBV12-4 | . | CASSLEGRGGYTGELFF | TGTGCCAGCAGTTTGGAAGGGAGGGGGGGTTACACCGGGGAGCTGTTTTTT
TRBD1 | TRBJ2-3 | TRBV4-3 | . | CASSQDRVRGRGATDTQYF | TGCGCCAGCAGCCAAGATAGAGTCAGGGGGCGTGGGGCCACAGATACGCAGTATTTT
TRBD2 | TRBJ2-7 | TRBV20-1 | many | CSAYLAGRDSYEQYF | TGCAGTGCTTACCTAGCGGGGAGGGACTCCTACGAGCAGTACTTC
. | TRBJ2-3 | TRBV12-3/TRBV12-4 | many | CASSFGRVTDTQYF | TGTGCCAGCAGTTTCGGGCGGGTAACAGATACGCAGTATTTT
TRBD1 | TRBJ1-2 | TRBV27 | . | CASSSFGTGIGYGYTF | TGTGCCAGCAGTTCCTTCGGGACAGGGATTGGCTATGGCTACACCTTC
. | TRBJ1-1 | TRBV27 | . | CASSPRGGKNTEAFF | TGTGCCAGCAGTCCCCGGGGAGGAAAGAACACTGAAGCTTTCTTT
. | TRBJ1-1 | TRBV5-1 | . | CASSKTTNTEAFF | TGCGCCAGCAGCAAAACAACGAACACTGAAGCTTTCTTT
TRBD1 | TRBJ1-1 | TRBV7-9 | many | CASSLDEGQSTEAFF | TGTGCCAGCAGCTTAGACGAGGGACAGTCGACTGAAGCTTTCTTT
. | TRBJ2-5 | TRBV5-1 | many | CASSLGGREWKETQYF | TGCGCCAGCAGCTTGGGAGGTAGGGAGTGGAAAGAGACCCAGTACTTC
. | TRBJ2-7 | TRBV27 | few | CATGRGPTYEQYF | TGTGCCACCGGGCGGGGGCCGACCTACGAGCAGTACTTC
TRBD1 | TRBJ2-7 | TRBV6-5 | many | CASSYGAGGDYEQYF | TGTGCCAGCAGTTACGGGGCAGGGGGCGATTACGAGCAGTACTTC
. | TRBJ1-2 | TRBV6-4 | . | CASSSLAGGAGGYTF | TGTGCCAGCAGCTCCCTTGCGGGGGGCGCGGGAGGCTACACCTTC
. | TRBJ1-2 | TRBV12-3/TRBV12-4 | . | CASSFSGNYGYTF | TGTGCCAGCAGTTTCTCAGGGAACTATGGCTACACCTTC
. | TRBJ1-4 | TRBV27 | few | CASSQRVADGKLFF | TGTGCCAGCAGTCAGCGGGTCGCCGACGGAAAACTGTTTTTT
. | TRBJ1-2 | TRBV5-1 | few | CASSLEYRTAYGYTF | TGCGCCAGCAGCTTGGAGTACCGGACAGCCTATGGCTACACCTTC
TRBD2 | TRBJ2-1 | TRBV5-1 | . | CASSPVAGASYNEQFF | TGCGCCAGCAGCCCGGTAGCGGGAGCGTCCTACAATGAGCAGTTCTTC
. | TRBJ2-3 | TRBV27 | . | CASSLSIRGGSTDTQYF | TGTGCCAGCAGTTTATCGATCCGAGGGGGAAGCACAGATACGCAGTATTTT
. | TRBJ1-2 | TRBV24-1 | many | CATSRAANYGYTF | TGTGCCACCAGTCGGGCAGCTAACTATGGCTACACCTTC
. | TRBJ2-5 | TRBV2 | . | CASNDRETQYF | TGTGCCAGCAATGACAGAGAGACCCAGTACTTC
TRBD1 | TRBJ2-3 | TRBV5-1 | few | CASSSQIPGQRGMTDTQYF | TGCGCCAGCAGCTCACAAATACCGGGACAGAGGGGGATGACAGATACGCAGTATTTT
. | TRBJ2-3 | TRBV4-3 | many | CASSQVHVSSTDTQYF | TGCGCCAGCAGCCAAGTACACGTGTCTAGCACAGATACGCAGTATTTT
TRBD2 | TRBJ2-7 | TRBV7-9 | few | CARQRGYIYEQYF | TGTGCCCGCCAGCGGGGATATATCTACGAGCAGTACTTC
TRBD2 | TRBJ2-3 | TRBV12-3/TRBV12-4 | . | CASTVGLAGGQDTQYF | TGTGCCAGCACCGTGGGACTAGCGGGAGGACAAGATACGCAGTATTTT
TRBD2 | TRBJ2-1 | TRBV20-1 | few | CSASGRLAGSSYNEQFF | TGCAGTGCTTCGGGTCGACTAGCGGGCAGCTCCTACAATGAGCAGTTCTTC
TRBD2 | TRBJ2-1 | TRBV7-3 | . | CASSVEGGGSYNEQFF | TGTGCCAGCAGCGTAGAGGGCGGGGGGTCCTACAATGAGCAGTTCTTC
. | TRBJ2-1 | TRBV2 | . | CASSEPLDEQFF | TGTGCCAGCAGTGAACCCCTCGATGAGCAGTTCTTC
TRBD2 | TRBJ2-5 | TRBV5-1 | many | CASSLGLAGVQETQYF | TGCGCCAGCAGCTTGGGACTAGCGGGGGTACAAGAGACCCAGTACTTC
. | TRBJ1-3 | TRBV20-1 | few | CSAREPKGNTIYF | TGCAGTGCTAGGGAACCGAAAGGAAACACCATATATTTT
. | TRBJ1-4 | TRBV29-1 | . | CSVEGQAEKLFF | TGCAGCGTTGAGGGACAAGCTGAAAAACTGTTTTTT
TRBD1 | TRBJ1-2 | TRBV20-1 | . | CSAREGQGRNYGYTF | TGCAGTGCTAGAGAAGGACAGGGGCGAAACTATGGCTACACCTTC
. | TRBJ1-1 | TRBV19 | . | CASSMRSGGTEAFF | TGTGCCAGTAGTATGCGGTCCGGGGGCACTGAAGCTTTCTTT
TRBD2 | TRBJ2-1 | TRBV29-1 | many | CSGKGTSGTYNEQFF | TGCAGCGGGAAAGGGACTAGCGGGACCTACAATGAGCAGTTCTTC
. | TRBJ2-3 | TRBV7-8 | many | CASSYRALTDTQYF | TGTGCCAGCAGCTACCGCGCCTTGACAGATACGCAGTATTTT